The 8 T cell receptor beta chains given below trace back to one sample, sequenced in a study of cytomegalovirus exposure and HLA in healthy donors. This PCR relied on a set of 60 Vbeta primers and 13 Jbeta primers. The repertoire was sequenced with immunoSEQ multiplex PCR; TCRdb's copy has only in-frame clones and lacks some. The top ten hold approximately 1% of the sample, which has about 130,000 clones, around four fifths seen once. What was sequenced was PBMCs. The receptors were sampled from a human donor in good health.

V gene TRBV10-1 combines with J gene TRBJ1-5; D perhaps matches TRBD1 (6 bases). CDR1 is WNHNN and CDR2 is SYGVQD in the germline V gene (reference sequence). The CDR3 length is 13 residues. V lost 5 bases and J lost 5, with 10 bases in between. The CDR3 sequence: CASSSGEYQPQHF. In nucleotides, the CDR3 is TGCGCCAGCAGTTCAGGGGAATATCAGCCCCAGCATTTT.

V and J are TRBV4-1 and TRBJ2-7; the D gene is possibly TRBD1 (5 bases). From germline, CDR1 is MGHRA and CDR2 YSYEKL. V shed 4 bases and J shed 3 bases, with 16 bases lying between them. The CDR3 contains 15 residues. The CDR3 nucleotides read TGCGCCAGCAGCCGTATTCCGGACACCAACTACGAGCAGTACTTC. Translation gives CASSRIPDTNYEQYF.

Written as DNA, the CDR3 is TGTGCCAGCAGCTGGGGGGGACCTCAAGAGACCCAGTACTTC. The encoded protein is CASSWGGPQETQYF. The rearrangement joins TRBV7-8 to TRBJ2-5; the match to TRBD2 covers 7 bases. The CDR3 is made up of 14 amino acids. Germline V gene lookup returns CDR1 SGHVS and CDR2 FQNEAQ. The junction had 4 bases not matched to a gene; V was cut back by 4 bases and J by 2 bases.

This chain links TRBV10-3 with TRBJ1-6, with D unclear. The germline V gene has CDR1 ENHRY and CDR2 SYGVKD. V lost 7 bases to trimming and J lost 7 bases, with 17 bases between them. The CDR3 runs 15 residues. This chain's CDR3 is CAITSRGDQNSPLHF. The CDR3, as DNA: TGTGCCATCACCTCGAGAGGAGACCAAAATTCACCCCTCCACTTT.

The chain links TRBV28 to TRBJ1-5; D might be TRBD1 (6 bases). CDR3 length equals 16 residues. Germline CDR1 and CDR2: MDHEN and SYDVKM. Trimming cost V 5 bases and J 5 bases, with 19 bases left between them. CDR3 amino acids: CASSPSSRGIYQPQHF. CDR3 nucleotides: TGTGCCAGCAGTCCATCCTCCAGGGGTATCTATCAGCCCCAGCATTTT.

This chain uses TRBV29-1 with TRBJ1-5; 7 bases are a match to TRBD1. The CDR3 has 14 amino acids. Germline V gene sequence: CDR1 SQVTM, CDR2 ANQGSEA. J gave up 1 base and V 5 bases, and 5 bases lay outside the gene matches. The CDR3 coding sequence is TGCAGCGTTCGACAGGGTACAAGCAATCAGCCCCAGCATTTT. It translates to CSVRQGTSNQPQHF.

V gene TRBV18 combines with J gene TRBJ1-1; weak D call: TRBD1 (5 bases). CDR1 and CDR2 from the germline V gene are KGHSH and LQKENI. CDR3 length equals 14 residues. V lost 4 bases and J lost 5, with 14 bases in between. The CDR3 protein is CASSLVGEETEAFF. CDR3 DNA: TGTGCCAGCTCACTCGTAGGGGAGGAGACTGAAGCTTTCTTT.

This clone appeared a single time. The rearrangement links TRBV7-2 to TRBJ1-4; D might be TRBD1 (5 bases). The CDR3 spans 14 residues. Looked up from germline, CDR1 is SGHTA and CDR2 is FQGNSA. V lost 5 bases to trimming and J lost 4 bases, with 11 bases between them. CDR3 protein: CASSPRGLNEKLFF. The DNA of the CDR3 is TGTGCCAGCAGCCCCCGGGGACTTAATGAAAAACTGTTTTTT.